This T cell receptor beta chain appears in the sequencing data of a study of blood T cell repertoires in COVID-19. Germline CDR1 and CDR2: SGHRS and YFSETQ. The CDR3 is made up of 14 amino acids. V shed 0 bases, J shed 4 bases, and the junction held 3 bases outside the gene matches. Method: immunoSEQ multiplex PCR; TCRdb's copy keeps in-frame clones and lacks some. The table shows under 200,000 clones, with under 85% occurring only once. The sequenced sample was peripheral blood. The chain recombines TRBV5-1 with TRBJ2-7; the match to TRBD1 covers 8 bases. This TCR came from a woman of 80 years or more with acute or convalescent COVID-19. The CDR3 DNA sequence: TGCGCCAGCAGCTTGGCGACAGGGGATTACGAGCAGTACTTC. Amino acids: CASSLATGDYEQYF.